Listed below are T cell receptor beta chains from one sample, sequenced in a study of T-cell reconstitution after alpha-beta-depleted transplantation in children. TCRdb re-called the PCR reads with MiXCR, one entry per CDR3 protein. The data show a few hundred thousand distinct CDR3 sequences, around 27% seen once. The sequences come from PBMCs, collected before TCRalphabeta/CD19-depleted stem cell transplant. The receptors were sampled from a boy less than two years old with Wiskott-Aldrich syndrome, due to receive a stem cell transplant. Both conserved end residues are part of each CDR3. A D gene is named only where the DNA matches it firmly. The size of a clone is reported for some rows only, either as once, few or many, or as a class for expanded clones.

TRBV29-1	few	TRBJ2-2	TRBD2	CSAKTGLAGVSGELFF	TGCAGCGCTAAAACCGGACTAGCGGGAGTGTCCGGGGAGCTGTTTTTT
TRBV29-1	.	TRBJ1-2	TRBD1	CSVEAVPGGPGIGYTF	TGCAGCGTTGAAGCGGTACCAGGGGGACCCGGGATAGGCTACACCTTC
TRBV19	few	TRBJ1-5	.	CASSGRGEGQPQHF	TGTGCCAGTAGTGGAAGGGGTGAGGGTCAGCCCCAGCATTTT
TRBV20-1	.	TRBJ2-3	TRBD2	CSASPGRASDTQYF	TGCAGTGCTAGTCCCGGGAGGGCCTCAGATACGCAGTATTTT
TRBV15	.	TRBJ1-6	.	CATSRREGANSPLHF	TGTGCCACCAGCAGACGAGAAGGCGCCAATTCACCCCTCCACTTT
TRBV30	few	TRBJ2-3	TRBD2	CAWGTGLGTSSQYF	TGTGCCTGGGGGACCGGGCTCGGGACTAGTTCGCAGTATTTT
TRBV24-1	.	TRBJ2-3	.	CATSDFGRGGTDTQYF	TGTGCCACCAGTGATTTTGGCAGGGGCGGGACAGATACGCAGTATTTT
TRBV28	.	TRBJ2-5	TRBD1	CASSFPGTGGWETQYF	TGTGCCAGCAGTTTTCCCGGGACAGGGGGCTGGGAGACCCAGTACTTC
TRBV6-1	few	TRBJ2-2	.	CASRQRANTGELFF	TGTGCCAGCAGGCAGCGGGCGAACACCGGGGAGCTGTTTTTT
TRBV28	.	TRBJ2-3	.	CASSLEALRNTQYF	TGTGCCAGCAGTTTGGAAGCGCTACGAAATACGCAGTATTTT
TRBV18	.	TRBJ2-1	.	CASSLAQESGPSYNEQFF	TGTGCCAGCTCACTAGCCCAAGAAAGCGGACCCTCCTACAATGAGCAGTTCTTC
TRBV5-1	.	TRBJ2-4	TRBD2	CASSLGLAGGGVAKNIQYF	TGCGCCAGCAGCTTGGGACTAGCAGGAGGAGGAGTAGCCAAAAACATTCAGTACTTC
TRBV29-1	.	TRBJ2-1	.	CSVEKDNEQFF	TGCAGCGTTGAAAAAGACAATGAGCAGTTCTTC
TRBV12-3/TRBV12-4	few	TRBJ2-1	.	CASSLSGVGNEQFF	TGTGCCAGCAGTTTGAGCGGTGTTGGCAATGAGCAGTTCTTC
TRBV5-1	few	TRBJ2-5	TRBD1	CASSLWTGERETQYF	TGCGCCAGCAGCTTGTGGACAGGGGAAAGAGAGACCCAGTACTTC
TRBV11-2	few	TRBJ2-1	TRBD2	CASSASGKSNEQFF	TGTGCCAGCAGCGCTAGCGGGAAGAGCAATGAGCAGTTCTTC
TRBV13	few	TRBJ2-3	.	CANSRGRTDTQYF	TGTGCCAACTCTAGGGGTCGCACAGATACGCAGTATTTT
TRBV5-1	.	TRBJ1-5	.	CASSADGRQPQHF	TGCGCCAGCAGCGCCGATGGGCGCCAGCCCCAGCATTTT
TRBV5-1	.	TRBJ1-1	.	CASSLRGRGDTEAFF	TGCGCCAGCAGCCTCAGGGGTCGGGGCGACACTGAAGCTTTCTTT
TRBV7-2	many	TRBJ2-3	.	CASSPLDTQYF	TGTGCCAGCAGTCCACTGGATACGCAGTATTTT
TRBV10-3	.	TRBJ2-4	TRBD1	CAISEPDRGLAKNIQYF	TGTGCCATCAGTGAGCCGGACAGGGGCCTAGCCAAAAACATTCAGTACTTC
TRBV10-3	few	TRBJ1-3	.	CAIRTGNTIYF	TGTGCCATCAGAACGGGTAACACCATATATTTT
TRBV7-6	once	TRBJ2-2	TRBD2	CASSPTTSGRLAGELFF	TGTGCCAGCAGCCCAACAACTAGCGGGAGATTGGCCGGGGAGCTGTTTTTT
TRBV29-1	.	TRBJ2-1	TRBD1	CSGGTVNNEQFF	TGCAGCGGTGGGACAGTAAACAATGAGCAGTTCTTC
TRBV4-2	many	TRBJ2-2	TRBD2	CASSTSGRKGTGELFF	TGTGCCAGCAGCACTAGCGGGAGAAAGGGCACCGGGGAGCTGTTTTTT
TRBV12-3/TRBV12-4	few	TRBJ2-1	TRBD2	CASSSPSTSGIYNEQFF	TGTGCCAGCAGTTCCCCCTCGACTAGCGGGATCTACAATGAGCAGTTCTTC
TRBV12-3/TRBV12-4	few	TRBJ1-3	.	CASGLGARSGNTIYF	TGTGCCAGCGGATTAGGGGCCCGCTCTGGAAACACCATATATTTT
TRBV20-1	.	TRBJ2-5	.	CSARKQGKPAETQYF	TGCAGTGCCAGGAAACAAGGGAAACCTGCAGAGACCCAGTACTTC
TRBV5-1	.	TRBJ2-1	.	CASSGPINEQFF	TGCGCCAGCTCCGGACCGATCAATGAGCAGTTCTTC
TRBV4-2	few	TRBJ2-3	.	CASSLTSLETDTQYF	TGTGCCAGCAGCCTCACTAGCTTGGAAACAGATACGCAGTATTTT
TRBV10-3	few	TRBJ2-3	.	CAISGRGDSTDTQYF	TGTGCCATCAGTGGACGCGGGGACAGCACAGATACGCAGTATTTT
TRBV30	few	TRBJ1-4	.	CAWNRTPGGEKLFF	TGTGCCTGGAATCGGACACCCGGAGGAGAAAAACTGTTTTTT
TRBV5-1	few	TRBJ2-1	TRBD1	CASSFRGTGFSYNEQFF	TGCGCCAGCAGCTTCCGAGGGACAGGGTTCTCCTACAATGAGCAGTTCTTC
TRBV18	few	TRBJ1-1	.	CASSVQGRGTEAFF	TGTGCCAGCTCAGTACAGGGCAGGGGCACTGAAGCTTTCTTT
TRBV7-9	few	TRBJ2-5	.	CASSSTLGGRETQYF	TGTGCCAGCAGCTCAACCCTTGGGGGAAGGGAGACCCAGTACTTC
TRBV28	few	TRBJ2-4	.	CASSQSGIGIQYF	TGTGCCAGCAGTCAGTCCGGGATAGGCATTCAGTACTTC
TRBV18	few	TRBJ2-1	TRBD1	CASSHPGQDEQFF	TGTGCCAGCTCACACCCGGGACAGGATGAGCAGTTCTTC
TRBV10-1	.	TRBJ2-5	TRBD2	CASSESGGETQYF	TGCGCCAGCAGTGAGTCGGGGGGGGAGACCCAGTACTTC
TRBV30	.	TRBJ2-4	.	CAWSVGGGPGDIQYF	TGTGCCTGGAGTGTAGGTGGGGGGCCGGGGGACATTCAGTACTTC
TRBV5-1	few	TRBJ1-1	.	CASSLVAGRGSEAFF	TGCGCCAGCAGCTTGGTAGCAGGGCGAGGCTCTGAAGCTTTCTTT
TRBV4-1	.	TRBJ1-4	.	CASSRYQGPQNEKLFF	TGCGCCAGCAGCCGCTACCAGGGACCGCAAAATGAAAAACTGTTTTTT
TRBV5-6	.	TRBJ2-3	.	CASSEGLLLDTQYF	TGTGCCAGCAGCGAGGGACTCCTGCTAGATACGCAGTATTTT
TRBV6-5	.	TRBJ1-2	.	CASSFAGYDGYTF	TGTGCCAGCAGTTTTGCAGGGTATGATGGCTACACCTTC
TRBV20-1	few	TRBJ2-5	.	CSARLPAGETQYF	TGCAGTGCTAGATTACCAGCCGGAGAGACCCAGTACTTC
TRBV10-3	few	TRBJ1-5	TRBD1	CAISGQGVQPQHF	TGTGCCATCAGCGGACAGGGAGTTCAGCCCCAGCATTTT
TRBV5-1	.	TRBJ1-1	.	CASSSRATNTEAFF	TGCGCCAGCAGCAGCAGGGCCACGAACACTGAAGCTTTCTTT
TRBV5-5	.	TRBJ1-1	.	CASSFLPGVDFF	TGTGCCAGCAGCTTCCTGCCGGGGGTTGATTTCTTT
TRBV5-1	.	TRBJ2-3	.	CASSLAAGRRTDTQYF	TGCGCCAGCAGCTTGGCCGCAGGGCGGAGGACAGATACGCAGTATTTT
TRBV5-1	.	TRBJ2-1	TRBD2	CASSPFGGGRANEQFF	TGCGCCAGCAGCCCCTTTGGAGGCGGGAGGGCCAATGAGCAGTTCTTC